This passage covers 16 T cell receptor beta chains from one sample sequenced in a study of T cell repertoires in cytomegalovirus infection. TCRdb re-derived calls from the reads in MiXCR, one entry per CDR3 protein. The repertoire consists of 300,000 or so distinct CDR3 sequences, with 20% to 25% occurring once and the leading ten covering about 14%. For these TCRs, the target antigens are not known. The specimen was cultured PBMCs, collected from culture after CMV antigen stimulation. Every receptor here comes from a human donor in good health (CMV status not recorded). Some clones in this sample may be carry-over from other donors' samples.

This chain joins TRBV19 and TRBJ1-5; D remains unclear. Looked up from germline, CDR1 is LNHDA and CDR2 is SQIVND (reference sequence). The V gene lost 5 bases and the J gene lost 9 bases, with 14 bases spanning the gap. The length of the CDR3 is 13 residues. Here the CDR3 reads CASSEDLPGPQHF. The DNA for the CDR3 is TGTGCCAGTAGTGAAGACCTCCCAGGGCCCCAGCATTTT.

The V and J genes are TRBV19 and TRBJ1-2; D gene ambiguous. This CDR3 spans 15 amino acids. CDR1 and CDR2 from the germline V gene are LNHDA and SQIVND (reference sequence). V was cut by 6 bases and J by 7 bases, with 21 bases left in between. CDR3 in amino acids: CASRDLFGEAGGYTF. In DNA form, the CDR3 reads TGTGCCAGTAGGGATCTCTTCGGCGAGGCGGGTGGCTACACCTTC.

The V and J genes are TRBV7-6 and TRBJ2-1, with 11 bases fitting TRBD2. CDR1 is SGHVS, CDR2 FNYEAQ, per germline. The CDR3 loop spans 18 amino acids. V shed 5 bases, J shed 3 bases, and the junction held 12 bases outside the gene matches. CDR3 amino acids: CASSLSPLAGGSYNEQFF. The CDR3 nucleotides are TGTGCCAGCAGCCTTAGTCCCTTAGCGGGAGGGAGCTACAATGAGCAGTTCTTC. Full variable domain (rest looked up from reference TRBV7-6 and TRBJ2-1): GAGVSQSPRYKVTKRGQDVALRCDPISGHVSLYWYRQALGQGPEFLTYFNYEAQQDKSGLPNDRFSAERPEGSISTLTIQRTEQRDSAMYRCASSLSPLAGGSYNEQFFGPGTRLTVL.

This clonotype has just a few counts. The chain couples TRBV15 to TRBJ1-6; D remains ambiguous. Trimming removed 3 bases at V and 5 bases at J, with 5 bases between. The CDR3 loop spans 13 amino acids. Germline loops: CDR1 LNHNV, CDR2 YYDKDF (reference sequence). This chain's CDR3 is CATSRPNNSPLHF. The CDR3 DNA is TGTGCCACCAGCAGGCCGAATAATTCACCCCTCCACTTT.

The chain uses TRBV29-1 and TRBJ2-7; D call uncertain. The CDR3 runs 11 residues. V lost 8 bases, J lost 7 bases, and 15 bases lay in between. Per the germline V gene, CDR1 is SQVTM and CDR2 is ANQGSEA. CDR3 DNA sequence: TGCAGCTCACTTAAGGGTCCGGAGCAGTACGTC. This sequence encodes CSSLKGPEQYV.

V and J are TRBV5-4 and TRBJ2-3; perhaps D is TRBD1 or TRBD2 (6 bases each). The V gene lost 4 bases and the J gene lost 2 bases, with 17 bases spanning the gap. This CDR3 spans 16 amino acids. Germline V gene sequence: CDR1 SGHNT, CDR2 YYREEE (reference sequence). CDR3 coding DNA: TGTGCCAGCAGCCCGGGGGACAACCTGCACACAGATACGCAGTATTTT. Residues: CASSPGDNLHTDTQYF.

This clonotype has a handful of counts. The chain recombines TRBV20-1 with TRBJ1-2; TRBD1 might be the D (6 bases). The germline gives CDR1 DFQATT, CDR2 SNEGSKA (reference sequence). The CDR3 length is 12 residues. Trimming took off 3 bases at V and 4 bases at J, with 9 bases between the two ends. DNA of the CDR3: TGCAGTGCTAGGTTACAGGGCTATGGCTACACCTTC. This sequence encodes CSARLQGYGYTF.

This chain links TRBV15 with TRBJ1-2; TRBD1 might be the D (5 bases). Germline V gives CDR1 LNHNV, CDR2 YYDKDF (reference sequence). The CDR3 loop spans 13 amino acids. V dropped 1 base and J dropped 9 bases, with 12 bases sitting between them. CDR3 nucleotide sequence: TGTGCCACCAGCAGAGGTCCGGGGCTAAGCTACACCTTC. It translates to CATSRGPGLSYTF.

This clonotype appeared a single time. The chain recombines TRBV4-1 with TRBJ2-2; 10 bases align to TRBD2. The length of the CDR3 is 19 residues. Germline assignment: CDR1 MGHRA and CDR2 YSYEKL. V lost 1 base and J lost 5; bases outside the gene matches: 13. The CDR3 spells CASSQGTGWLAGETGELFF. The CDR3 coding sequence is TGCGCCAGCAGCCAAGGCACGGGATGGCTAGCGGGAGAAACCGGGGAGCTGTTTTTT.

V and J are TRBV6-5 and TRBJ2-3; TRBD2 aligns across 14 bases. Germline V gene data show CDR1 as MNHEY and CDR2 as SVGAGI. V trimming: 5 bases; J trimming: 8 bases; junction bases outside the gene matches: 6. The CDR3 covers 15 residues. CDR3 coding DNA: TGTGCCAGCAGTCTGACTAGCGGGAGGGCCGGTACGCAGTATTTT. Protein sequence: CASSLTSGRAGTQYF.

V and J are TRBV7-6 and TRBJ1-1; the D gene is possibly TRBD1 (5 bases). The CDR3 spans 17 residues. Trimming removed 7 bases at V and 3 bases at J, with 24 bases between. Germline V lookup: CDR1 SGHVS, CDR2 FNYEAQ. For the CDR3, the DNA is TGTGCCAGCACCTCGGGGACCTTGGTGTTTTTTGACACTGAAGCTTTCTTT. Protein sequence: CASTSGTLVFFDTEAFF.

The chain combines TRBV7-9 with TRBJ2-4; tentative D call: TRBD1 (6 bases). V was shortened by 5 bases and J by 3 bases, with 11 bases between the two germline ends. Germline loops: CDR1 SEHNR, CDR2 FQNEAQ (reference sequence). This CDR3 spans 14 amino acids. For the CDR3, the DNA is TGTGCCAGCAGCCTCAGGGGCGGCAAAAACATTCAGTACTTC. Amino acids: CASSLRGGKNIQYF.

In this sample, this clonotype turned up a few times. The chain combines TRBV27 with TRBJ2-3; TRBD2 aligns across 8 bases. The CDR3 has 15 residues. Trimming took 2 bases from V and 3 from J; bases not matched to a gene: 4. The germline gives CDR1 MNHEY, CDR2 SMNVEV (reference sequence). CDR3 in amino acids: CASSLAGGRTDTQYF. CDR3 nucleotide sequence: TGTGCCAGCAGTTTAGCGGGAGGTCGGACAGATACGCAGTATTTT.

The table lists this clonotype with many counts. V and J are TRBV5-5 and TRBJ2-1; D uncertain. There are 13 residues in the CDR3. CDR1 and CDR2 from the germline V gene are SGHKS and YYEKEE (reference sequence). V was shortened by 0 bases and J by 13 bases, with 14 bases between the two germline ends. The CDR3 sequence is CASSLGVSQRQFF. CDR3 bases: TGTGCCAGCAGCTTGGGGGTCTCCCAACGCCAGTTCTTC. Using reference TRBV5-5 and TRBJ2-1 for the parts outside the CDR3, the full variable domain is DAGVTQSPTHLIKTRGQQVTLRCSPISGHKSVSWYQQVLGQGPQFIFQYYEKEERGRGNFPDRFSARQFPNYSSELNVNALLLGDSALYLCASSLGVSQRQFFGPGTRLTVL.

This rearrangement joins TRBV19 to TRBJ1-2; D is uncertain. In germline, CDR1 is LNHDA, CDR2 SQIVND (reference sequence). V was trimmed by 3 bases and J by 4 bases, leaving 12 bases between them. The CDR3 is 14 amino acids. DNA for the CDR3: TGTGCCAGTAGTATTCTCACACCGATCTATGGCTACACCTTC. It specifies CASSILTPIYGYTF.

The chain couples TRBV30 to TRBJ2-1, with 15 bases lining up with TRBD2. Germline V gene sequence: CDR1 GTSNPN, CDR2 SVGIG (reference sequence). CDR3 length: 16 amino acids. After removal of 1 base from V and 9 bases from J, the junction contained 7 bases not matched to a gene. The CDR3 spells CAWSAEGLAGGGEQFF. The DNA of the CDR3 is TGTGCCTGGAGTGCCGAGGGACTAGCGGGAGGTGGTGAGCAGTTCTTC.